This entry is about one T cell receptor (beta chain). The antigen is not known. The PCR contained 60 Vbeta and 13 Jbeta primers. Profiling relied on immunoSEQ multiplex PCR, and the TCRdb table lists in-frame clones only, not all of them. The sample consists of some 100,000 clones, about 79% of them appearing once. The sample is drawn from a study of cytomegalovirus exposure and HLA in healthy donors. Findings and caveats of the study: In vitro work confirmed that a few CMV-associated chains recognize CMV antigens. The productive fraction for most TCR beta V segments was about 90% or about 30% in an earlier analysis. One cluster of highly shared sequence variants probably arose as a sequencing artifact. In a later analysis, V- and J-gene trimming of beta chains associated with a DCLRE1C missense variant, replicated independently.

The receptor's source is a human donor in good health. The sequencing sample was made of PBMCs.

CDR3 sequence (DNA): TGTGCCAGCAGTCACACCCTAGGCGGGGGCCAAACCTACGAGCAGTACTTC. Translating it yields CASSHTLGGGQTYEQYF. This chain links TRBV28 with TRBJ2-7, with D possibly matching TRBD2 (7 bases). Trimming shortened V by 5 bases and J by 2 bases, and 22 bases separated the two germline ends. This CDR3 region has 17 residues. Germline loops: CDR1 MDHEN, CDR2 SYDVKM.